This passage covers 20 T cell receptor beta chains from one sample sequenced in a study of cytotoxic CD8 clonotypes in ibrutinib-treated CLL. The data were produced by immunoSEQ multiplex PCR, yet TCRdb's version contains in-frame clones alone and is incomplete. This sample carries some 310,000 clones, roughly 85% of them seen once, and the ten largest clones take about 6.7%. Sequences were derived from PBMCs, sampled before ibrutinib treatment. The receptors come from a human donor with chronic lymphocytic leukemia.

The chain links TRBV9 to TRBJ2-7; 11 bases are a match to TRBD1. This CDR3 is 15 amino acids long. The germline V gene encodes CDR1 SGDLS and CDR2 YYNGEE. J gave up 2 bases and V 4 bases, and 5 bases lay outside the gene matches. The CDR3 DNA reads TGTGCCAGCAGCCTGGGACAGGGGGACACCTACGAGCAGTACTTC. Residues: CASSLGQGDTYEQYF. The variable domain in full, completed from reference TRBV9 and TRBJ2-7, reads DSGVTQTPKHLITATGQRVTLRCSPRSGDLSVYWYQQSLDQGLQFLIQYYNGEERAKGNILERFSAQQFPDLHSELNLSSLELGDSALYFCASSLGQGDTYEQYFGPGTRLTVT.

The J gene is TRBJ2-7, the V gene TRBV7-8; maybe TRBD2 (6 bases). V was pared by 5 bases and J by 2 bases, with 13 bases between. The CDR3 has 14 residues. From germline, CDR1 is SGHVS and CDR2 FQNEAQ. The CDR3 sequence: CASSHRLEAYEQYF. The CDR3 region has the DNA TGTGCCAGCAGCCACCGACTAGAAGCCTACGAGCAGTACTTC.

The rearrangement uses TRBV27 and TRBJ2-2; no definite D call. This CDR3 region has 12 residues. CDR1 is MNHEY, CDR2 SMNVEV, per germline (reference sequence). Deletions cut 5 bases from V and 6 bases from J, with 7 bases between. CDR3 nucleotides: TGTGCCAGCAGTCCCCTTTCCGGGGAGCTGTTTTTT. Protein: CASSPLSGELFF.

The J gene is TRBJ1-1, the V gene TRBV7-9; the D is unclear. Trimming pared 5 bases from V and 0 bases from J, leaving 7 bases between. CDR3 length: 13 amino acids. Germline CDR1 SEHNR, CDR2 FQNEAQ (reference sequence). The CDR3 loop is CASSPRLNTEAFF. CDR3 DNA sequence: TGTGCCAGCAGCCCCCGTTTGAACACTGAAGCTTTCTTT.

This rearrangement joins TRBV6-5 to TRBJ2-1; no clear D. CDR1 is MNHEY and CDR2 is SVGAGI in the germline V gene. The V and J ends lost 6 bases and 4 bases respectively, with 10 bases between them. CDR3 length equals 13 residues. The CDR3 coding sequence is TGTGCCAGCAGCCGATTAGGTTACAATGAGCAGTTCTTC. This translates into CASSRLGYNEQFF.

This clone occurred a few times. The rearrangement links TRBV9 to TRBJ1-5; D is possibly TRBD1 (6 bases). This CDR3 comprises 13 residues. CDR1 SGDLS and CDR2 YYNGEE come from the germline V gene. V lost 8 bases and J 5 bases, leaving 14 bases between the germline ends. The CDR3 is CASGGQGDQPQHF. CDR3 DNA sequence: TGTGCCAGTGGGGGGCAGGGAGATCAGCCCCAGCATTTT.

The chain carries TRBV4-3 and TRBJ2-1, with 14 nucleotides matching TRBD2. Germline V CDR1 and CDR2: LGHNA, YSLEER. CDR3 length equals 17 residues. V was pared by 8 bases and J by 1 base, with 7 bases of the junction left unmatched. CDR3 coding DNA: TGCGCCAGCTCCGGGACTAGCGGGAGCCGGTCCTACAATGAGCAGTTCTTC. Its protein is CASSGTSGSRSYNEQFF.

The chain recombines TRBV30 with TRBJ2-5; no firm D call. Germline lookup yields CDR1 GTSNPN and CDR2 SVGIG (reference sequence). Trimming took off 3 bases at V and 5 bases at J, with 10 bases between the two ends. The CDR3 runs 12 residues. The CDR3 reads CAWRAPGETQYF. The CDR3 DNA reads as TGTGCCTGGAGAGCCCCTGGGGAGACCCAGTACTTC.

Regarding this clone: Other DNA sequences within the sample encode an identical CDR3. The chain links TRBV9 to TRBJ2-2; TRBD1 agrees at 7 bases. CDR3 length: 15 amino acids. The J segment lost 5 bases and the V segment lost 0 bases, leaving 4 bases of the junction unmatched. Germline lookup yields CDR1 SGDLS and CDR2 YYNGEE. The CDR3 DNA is TGTGCCAGCAGCGTAGTAGGGGGCAATACCGGGGAGCTGTTTTTT. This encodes CASSVVGGNTGELFF.

The CDR3 loop is CASSVPRQGGGYTF. For the CDR3, the DNA is TGTGCCAGCAGCGTACCCAGACAGGGGGGTGGCTACACCTTC. The J gene is TRBJ1-2, the V gene TRBV9; TRBD1 agrees at 9 bases. V lost 1 base, J lost 7 bases, and 5 bases stayed unmatched. Germline assignment: CDR1 SGDLS and CDR2 YYNGEE. The CDR3 is 14 residues long. Complete variable domain (other parts from reference TRBV9 and TRBJ1-2): DSGVTQTPKHLITATGQRVTLRCSPRSGDLSVYWYQQSLDQGLQFLIQYYNGEERAKGNILERFSAQQFPDLHSELNLSSLELGDSALYFCASSVPRQGGGYTFGSGTRLTVV.

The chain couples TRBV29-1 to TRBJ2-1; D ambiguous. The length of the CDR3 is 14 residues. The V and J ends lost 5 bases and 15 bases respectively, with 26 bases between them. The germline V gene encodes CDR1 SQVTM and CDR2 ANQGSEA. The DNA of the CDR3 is TGCAGCGTTAAGATCAGAGAATACCATGTAACGCGGTTCTTC. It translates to CSVKIREYHVTRFF.

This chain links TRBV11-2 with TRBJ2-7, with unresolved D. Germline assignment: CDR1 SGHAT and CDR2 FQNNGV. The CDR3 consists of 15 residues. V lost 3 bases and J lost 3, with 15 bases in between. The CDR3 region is CASSFHSESFYEQYF. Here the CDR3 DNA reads TGTGCCAGCAGCTTCCATTCGGAATCTTTCTACGAGCAGTACTTC.

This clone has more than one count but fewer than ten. The CDR3 DNA sequence: TGTGCCAGCAGCCAAGGACTAGCGGGAAGCTACGAGCAGTACTTC. Translating gives CASSQGLAGSYEQYF. The rearrangement uses TRBV14 and TRBJ2-7; TRBD2 agrees at 11 bases. J lost 3 bases, V lost 1 base, and 2 bases had no gene match. The CDR3 length is 15 residues. CDR1 SGHDN and CDR2 FVKESK come from the germline V gene.

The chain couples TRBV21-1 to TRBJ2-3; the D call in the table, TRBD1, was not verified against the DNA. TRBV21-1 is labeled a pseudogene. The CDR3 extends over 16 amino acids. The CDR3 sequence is CASSKVRIRGTDTQYF. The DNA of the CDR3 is TGTGCCAGCAGCAAAGTTAGAATCAGGGGGACAGATACGCAGTATTTT.

CDR3 in DNA: TGTGCCACCAGCAGAGTCAGGGAGACCCAGTACTTC. The encoded protein is CATSRVRETQYF. This sequence joins TRBV15 and TRBJ2-5; D is unclear. V lost 1 base to trimming and J lost 5 bases, with 5 bases between them. The length of the CDR3 is 12 residues. Germline loops: CDR1 LNHNV, CDR2 YYDKDF (reference sequence).

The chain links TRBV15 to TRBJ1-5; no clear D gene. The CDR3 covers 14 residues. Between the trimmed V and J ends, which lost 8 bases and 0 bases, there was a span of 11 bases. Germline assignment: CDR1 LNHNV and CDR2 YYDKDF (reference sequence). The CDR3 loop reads CATGETISNQPQHF. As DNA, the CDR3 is TGTGCCACCGGAGAGACAATTAGCAATCAGCCCCAGCATTTT.

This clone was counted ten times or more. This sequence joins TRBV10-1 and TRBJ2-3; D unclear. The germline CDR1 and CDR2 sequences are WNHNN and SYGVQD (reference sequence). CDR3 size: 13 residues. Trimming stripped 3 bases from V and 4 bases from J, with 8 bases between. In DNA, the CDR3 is TGCGCCAGCAGTGAAGCAGTCCCAGATACGCAGTATTTT. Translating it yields CASSEAVPDTQYF.

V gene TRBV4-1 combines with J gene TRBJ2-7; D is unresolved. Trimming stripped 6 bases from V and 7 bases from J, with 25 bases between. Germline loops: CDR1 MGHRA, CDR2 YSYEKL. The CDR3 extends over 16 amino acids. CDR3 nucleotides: TGCGCCAGCAGAGCAACCCCCCACGGGTGGCGACTTGAGCAGTACTTC. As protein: CASRATPHGWRLEQYF.

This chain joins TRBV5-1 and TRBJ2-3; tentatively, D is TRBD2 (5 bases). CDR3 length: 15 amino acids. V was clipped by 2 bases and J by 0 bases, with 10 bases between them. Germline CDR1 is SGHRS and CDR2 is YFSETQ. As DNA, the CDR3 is TGCGCCAGCAGCTTCGGACTGACTAGCACAGATACGCAGTATTTT. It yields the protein CASSFGLTSTDTQYF.

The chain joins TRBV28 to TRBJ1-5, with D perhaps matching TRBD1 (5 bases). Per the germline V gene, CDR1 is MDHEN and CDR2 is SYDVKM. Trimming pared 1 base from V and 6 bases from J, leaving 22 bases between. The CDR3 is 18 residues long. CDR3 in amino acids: CASSLFIRGLPRGQPQHF. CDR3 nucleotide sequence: TGTGCCAGCAGTTTATTCATTCGAGGCTTGCCTAGGGGTCAGCCCCAGCATTTT.